Reported below is one TCR beta chain. This specimen comes from a study of T cell changes during pregnancy in multiple sclerosis. Profiled with immunoSEQ multiplex PCR; TCRdb holds only in-frame clones, not every one. This sample yields tens of thousands of clones, of which roughly 92% are seen a single time; approximately 3.3% belongs to the top ten. The sequence was collected from a female donor with multiple sclerosis, enrolled in a pregnancy study. This specimen was CD8+ T cells from peripheral blood mononuclear cells, taken in the second trimester of pregnancy.

The CDR3 is CASSSKGGRAQEQYF. The CDR3 nucleotides are TGCGCCAGCAGCTCTAAGGGCGGGAGGGCCCAAGAGCAGTACTTC. V is TRBV5-1 and J is TRBJ2-5; TRBD2 matches at 9 bases. V dropped 3 bases and J dropped 11; count of bases not matched to a gene: 14. The CDR3 totals 15 residues. CDR1 is SGHRS, CDR2 YFSETQ, per germline.